This paragraph covers one TCR beta chain sequence. Its target is unknown. The data are from a study of cytomegalovirus exposure and HLA in healthy donors. Across the study: The roughly 100 million unique TCR beta sequences, from approximately 170 million T cells, were found by an earlier analysis. Study-wide points: For most subjects, TCR beta sequences were reported to predict HLA-A and HLA-B alleles with accuracy. Earlier analysis found most TCR beta V segments productive about 87% or about 30% of the time.

Germline values: CDR1 LNHDA, CDR2 SQIVND (reference sequence). The CDR3 totals 14 residues. The germline V and J ends were trimmed by 3 bases and 10 bases, with 13 bases remaining between them. Primers: 60 Vbeta forward and 13 Jbeta reverse. TCRdb keeps only in-frame clones here, not all; method: immunoSEQ multiplex PCR. The sample consists of 160,000 or so clones, around three quarters of them appearing once. The sequenced material came from PBMCs. V is TRBV19 and J is TRBJ1-6; D gene ambiguous. This clonotype was obtained from a man aged 35-49 years in good health and CMV-seronegative. Here the CDR3 reads CASSIGGEHSPLHF. The CDR3 region has the DNA TGTGCCAGTAGTATTGGTGGGGAGCACTCACCCCTCCACTTT.